The clone carrying this T cell receptor (beta chain) is a singleton in its sample. Clones were sequenced by immunoSEQ multiplex PCR, and TCRdb holds only the in-frame ones, with some missing. This sample has 55,000 to 75,000 clones, with roughly three quarters found just once. V lost 6 bases and J 8 bases, leaving 14 bases between the germline ends. Germline CDR1 is MNHEY and CDR2 is SVGAGI. The CDR3 extends over 14 amino acids. The data belong to a study of blood T cell repertoires in COVID-19. Study-level information: Whether acute or convalescent, the COVID-19 samples came from the United States, Italy and Spain.

The chain recombines TRBV6-5 with TRBJ1-6, with D maybe TRBD1 (5 bases). Material: peripheral blood. The clonotype originates from a human donor in a cohort sampled during active COVID-19. CDR3 bases: TGTGCCAGCAGACGGGGGACGGCGGATTCACCCCTCCACTTT. Protein product: CASRRGTADSPLHF.